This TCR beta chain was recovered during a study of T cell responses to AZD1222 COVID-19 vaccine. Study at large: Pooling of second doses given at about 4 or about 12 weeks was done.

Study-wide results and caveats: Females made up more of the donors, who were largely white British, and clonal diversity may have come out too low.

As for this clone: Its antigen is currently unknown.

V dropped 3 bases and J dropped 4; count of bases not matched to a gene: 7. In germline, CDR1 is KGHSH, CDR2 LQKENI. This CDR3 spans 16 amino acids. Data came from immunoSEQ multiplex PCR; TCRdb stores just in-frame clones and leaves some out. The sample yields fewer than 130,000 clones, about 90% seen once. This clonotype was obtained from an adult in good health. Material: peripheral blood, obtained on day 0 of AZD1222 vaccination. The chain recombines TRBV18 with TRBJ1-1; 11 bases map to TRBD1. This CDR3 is CASSPLPGTGGTEAFF. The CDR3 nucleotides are TGTGCCAGCTCACCCCTTCCCGGGACAGGGGGCACTGAAGCTTTCTTT.